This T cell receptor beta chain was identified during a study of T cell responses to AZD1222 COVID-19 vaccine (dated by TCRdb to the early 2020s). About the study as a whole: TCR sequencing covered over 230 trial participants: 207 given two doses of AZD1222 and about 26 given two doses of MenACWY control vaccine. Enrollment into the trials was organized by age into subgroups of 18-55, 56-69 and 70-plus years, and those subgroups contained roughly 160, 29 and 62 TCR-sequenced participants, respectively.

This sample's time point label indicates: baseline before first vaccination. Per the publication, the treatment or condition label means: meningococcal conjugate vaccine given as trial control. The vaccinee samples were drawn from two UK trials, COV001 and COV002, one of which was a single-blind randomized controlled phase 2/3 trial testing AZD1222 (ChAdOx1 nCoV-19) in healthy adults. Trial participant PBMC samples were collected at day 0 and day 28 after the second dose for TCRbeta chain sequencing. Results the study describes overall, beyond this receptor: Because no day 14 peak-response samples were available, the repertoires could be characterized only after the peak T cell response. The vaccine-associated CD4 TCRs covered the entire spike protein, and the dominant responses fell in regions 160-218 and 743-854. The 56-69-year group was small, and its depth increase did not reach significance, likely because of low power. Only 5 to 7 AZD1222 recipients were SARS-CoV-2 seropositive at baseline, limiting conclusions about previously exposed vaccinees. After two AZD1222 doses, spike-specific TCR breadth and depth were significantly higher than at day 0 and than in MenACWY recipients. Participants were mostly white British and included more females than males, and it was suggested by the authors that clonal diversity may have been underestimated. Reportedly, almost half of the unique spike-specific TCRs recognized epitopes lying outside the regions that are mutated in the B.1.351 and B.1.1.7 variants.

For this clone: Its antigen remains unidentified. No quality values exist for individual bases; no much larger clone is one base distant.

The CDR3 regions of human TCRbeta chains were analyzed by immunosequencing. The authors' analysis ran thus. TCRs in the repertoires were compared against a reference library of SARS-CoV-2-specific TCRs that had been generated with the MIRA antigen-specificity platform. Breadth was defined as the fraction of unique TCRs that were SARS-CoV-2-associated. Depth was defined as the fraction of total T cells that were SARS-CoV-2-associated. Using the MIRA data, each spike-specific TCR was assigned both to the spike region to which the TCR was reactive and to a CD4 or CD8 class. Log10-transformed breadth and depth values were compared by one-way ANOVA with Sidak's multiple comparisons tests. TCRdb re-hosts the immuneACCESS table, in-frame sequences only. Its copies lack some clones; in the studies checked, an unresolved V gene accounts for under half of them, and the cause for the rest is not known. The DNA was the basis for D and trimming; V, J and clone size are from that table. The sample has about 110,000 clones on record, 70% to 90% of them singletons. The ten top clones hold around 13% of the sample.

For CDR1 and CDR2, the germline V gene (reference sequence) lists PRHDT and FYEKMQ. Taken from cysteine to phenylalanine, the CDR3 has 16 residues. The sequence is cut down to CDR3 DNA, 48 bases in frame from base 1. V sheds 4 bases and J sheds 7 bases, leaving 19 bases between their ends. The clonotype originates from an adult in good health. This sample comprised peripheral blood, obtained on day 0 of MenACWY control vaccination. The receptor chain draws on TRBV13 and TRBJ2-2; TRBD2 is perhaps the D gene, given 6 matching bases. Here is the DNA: TGTGCCAGCAGCTGGGGTGGAGGGCGAGGAGGCGGGGAGCTGTTTTTT. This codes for CASSWGGGRGGGELFF.